Shown below are 3 T cell receptor beta chains from a single sample sequenced in a study of shared clonotypes between healthy human individuals. Sequencing used immunoSEQ multiplex PCR; TCRdb keeps in-frame clones, though not all of them. Among under 1,100,000 clones listed, 78% were seen once. Input material: memory CD4+ T cells from PBMCs. Subset given: CD45RA-negative fraction. The source is a man between 18 and 35 years old in good health. Some clones in this sample may be carry-over from other donors' samples.

This clone has just one count. The V call is TRBV6-1, the J call TRBJ2-3, with D unclear. CDR1 is MNHNS and CDR2 is SASEGT in the germline V gene. This CDR3 comprises 11 residues. Trimming pared 4 bases from V and 6 bases from J, leaving 5 bases between. This chain's CDR3 is CASSAWDTQYF. CDR3 sequence (DNA): TGTGCCAGCAGTGCCTGGGATACGCAGTATTTT.

The J gene is TRBJ1-4, the V gene TRBV18; 9 nucleotides align to TRBD1. V gave up 6 bases and J gave up 7 bases; unmatched junction bases: 6. The CDR3 length is 14 residues. Germline CDR1 reads KGHSH; CDR2 reads LQKENI. CDR3 in amino acids: CASSRGTGSEKLFF. CDR3 in DNA: TGTGCCAGCTCCCGAGGGACAGGGTCTGAAAAACTGTTTTTT.

Concerning this clone itself: The sample holds other DNA sequences that translate to the same CDR3. This chain joins TRBV27 and TRBJ1-1, with 8 positions matching TRBD1. This CDR3 is 12 amino acids long. The germline gives CDR1 MNHEY, CDR2 SMNVEV (reference sequence). Trimming took 3 bases from V and 7 from J; bases not matched to a gene: 1. CDR3 sequence reads: CASSFGTGEAFF. CDR3 DNA sequence: TGTGCCAGCAGTTTCGGGACAGGTGAAGCTTTCTTT.